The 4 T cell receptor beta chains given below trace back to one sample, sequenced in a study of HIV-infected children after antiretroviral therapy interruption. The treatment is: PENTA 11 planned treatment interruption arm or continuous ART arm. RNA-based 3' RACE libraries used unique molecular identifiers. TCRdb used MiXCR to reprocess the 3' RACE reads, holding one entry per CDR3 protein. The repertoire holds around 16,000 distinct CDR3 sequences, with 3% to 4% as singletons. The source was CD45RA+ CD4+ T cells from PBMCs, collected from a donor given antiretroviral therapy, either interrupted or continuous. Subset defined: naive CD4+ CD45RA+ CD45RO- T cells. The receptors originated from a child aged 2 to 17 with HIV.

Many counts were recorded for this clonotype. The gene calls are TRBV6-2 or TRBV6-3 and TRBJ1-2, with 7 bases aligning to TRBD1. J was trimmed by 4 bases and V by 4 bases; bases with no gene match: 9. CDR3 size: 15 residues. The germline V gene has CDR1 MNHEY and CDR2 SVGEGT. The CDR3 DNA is TGTGCCAGCAGTTCCGGACAGGTGGTAGGCTATGGCTACACCTTC. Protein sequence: CASSSGQVVGYGYTF.

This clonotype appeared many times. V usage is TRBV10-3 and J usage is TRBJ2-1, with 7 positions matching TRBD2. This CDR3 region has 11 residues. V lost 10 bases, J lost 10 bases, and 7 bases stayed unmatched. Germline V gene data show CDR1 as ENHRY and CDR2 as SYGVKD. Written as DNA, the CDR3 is TGTGCCACCCTCACTAGCGTGGAGCAGTTCTTC. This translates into CATLTSVEQFF.

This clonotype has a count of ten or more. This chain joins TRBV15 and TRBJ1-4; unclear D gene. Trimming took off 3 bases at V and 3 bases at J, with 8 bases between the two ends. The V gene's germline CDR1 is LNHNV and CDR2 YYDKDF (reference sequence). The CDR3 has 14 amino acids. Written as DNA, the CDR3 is TGTGCCACCAGCAGGGATGGGGCTAATGAAAAACTGTTTTTT. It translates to CATSRDGANEKLFF.

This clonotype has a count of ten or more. CDR3 residues: CASSFGGSSYNEQFF. CDR3 nucleotides: TGTGCCAGCAGTTTTGGGGGTAGCTCCTACAATGAGCAGTTCTTC. This chain uses TRBV28 with TRBJ2-1; the D call may be TRBD1 or TRBD2 (5 bases each). The V end was cut by 3 bases, the J end by 0 bases, with 9 bases between. This CDR3 spans 15 amino acids. Germline CDR1 reads MDHEN; CDR2 reads SYDVKM.